Shown below are 22 T cell receptor beta chains from a single sample sequenced in a study of patients and donors after allogeneic stem cell transplantation. TCRdb ran MiXCR on the RT-PCR reads and lists one entry per CDR3 protein. The sample includes some 92,000 distinct CDR3 sequences, 45% to 50% of them seen just once. The specimen sequenced was blood, either unsorted or a sorted T cell fraction (not recorded which). The receptor source for this set is a human donor who was either an allogeneic HSCT recipient or a stem cell or donor lymphocyte infusion donor (not recorded which). It is not recorded whose cells these are; they may come from a transplant donor.

This clonotype occurred a few times. The CDR3 loop is CASSQDPGGREKLFF. The CDR3 coding sequence is TGCGCCAGCAGCCAAGATCCGGGGGGACGTGAAAAACTGTTTTTT. The chain employs TRBV4-3 and TRBJ1-4; D perhaps matches TRBD1 (5 bases). The CDR3 covers 15 residues. The germline CDR1 and CDR2 sequences are LGHNA and YSLEER. Trimming took 0 bases from V and 7 from J, leaving 12 bases between them.

The chain has TRBV4-2 and TRBJ1-2; D is uncertain. The CDR3 sequence is 15 residues long. V was clipped by 1 base and J by 4 bases, with 13 bases between them. CDR1 LGHNA and CDR2 YNFKEQ come from the germline V gene. CDR3 protein: CASSQVGTSGYGYTF. The CDR3 DNA sequence: TGTGCCAGCAGCCAAGTAGGCACGTCGGGCTATGGCTACACCTTC.

This chain joins TRBV3-1 and TRBJ1-1; D is ambiguous. Looked up from germline, CDR1 is LGHDT and CDR2 is YNNKEL (reference sequence). The CDR3 is 17 amino acids. With 0 bases removed from V and 1 base from J, the gap between germline ends came to 15 bases. The CDR3 nucleotides read TGTGCCAGCAGCCAAGATTTGGGTGAAGCGGGGAACACTGAAGCTTTCTTT. This translates into CASSQDLGEAGNTEAFF.

V usage is TRBV27 and J usage is TRBJ1-5, with D uncertain. V was trimmed by 3 bases and J by 0 bases, leaving 9 bases between them. The germline V gene encodes CDR1 MNHEY and CDR2 SMNVEV (reference sequence). The CDR3 covers 15 residues. The CDR3 here is CASSLVRNSNQPQHF. The CDR3 DNA sequence: TGTGCCAGCAGTTTGGTAAGGAATAGCAATCAGCCCCAGCATTTT.

V and J are TRBV7-6 and TRBJ1-2; no definite D call. Germline CDR1 is SGHVS and CDR2 is FNYEAQ. This CDR3 comprises 17 residues. The V end lost 1 base, the J end lost 0 bases, and 15 bases lay between the germline ends. CDR3 protein: CASSLELNYYTNYGYTF. The CDR3 DNA reads TGTGCCAGCAGCTTAGAACTTAATTATTATACTAACTATGGCTACACCTTC.

This clonotype was picked up a small number of times. J is TRBJ1-2 and V is TRBV25-1; D is undetermined. Trimming pared 1 base from V and 4 bases from J, leaving 4 bases between. The germline CDR1 and CDR2 sequences are MGHDK and SYGVNS. The length of the CDR3 is 12 residues. The CDR3 bases are TGTGCCAGCAGTGAATTTTCCTATGGCTACACCTTC. Protein sequence: CASSEFSYGYTF.

The chain employs TRBV10-3 and TRBJ1-1; 9 nucleotides match TRBD1. Looked up from germline, CDR1 is ENHRY and CDR2 is SYGVKD. This CDR3 comprises 14 residues. Trimming at V came to 6 bases and at J to 4 bases, leaving 6 bases not matched to a gene. For the CDR3, the DNA is TGTGCCATCAGGGGACAGGGTTGGGGCACTGAAGCTTTCTTT. This gives the protein CAIRGQGWGTEAFF.

This clonotype was counted only a few times. The chain uses TRBV12-3 or TRBV12-4 and TRBJ1-3; D not certain. V lost 7 bases to trimming and J lost 7 bases, with 17 bases between them. This CDR3 is 14 amino acids long. The CDR3 DNA is TGTGCCAGCACCCTGAGCCCTTCCCAGAACACCATATATTTT. This codes for CASTLSPSQNTIYF.

The rearrangement uses TRBV13 and TRBJ1-1; unclear D gene. V dropped 4 bases and J dropped 0 bases, with 6 bases sitting between them. Germline V gives CDR1 PRHDT, CDR2 FYEKMQ (reference sequence). The CDR3 consists of 13 residues. The CDR3 loop is CASSSQVNTEAFF. CDR3 DNA sequence: TGTGCCAGCAGCTCTCAGGTGAACACTGAAGCTTTCTTT.

The rearrangement joins TRBV3-1 to TRBJ1-5; D may be TRBD1 (5 bases). The V end was cut by 6 bases, the J end by 5 bases, with 14 bases between. The CDR3 is made up of 14 amino acids. CDR1 is LGHDT, CDR2 YNNKEL, per germline (reference sequence). The CDR3 spells CASSQTVSYQPQHF. CDR3 sequence (DNA): TGTGCCAGCAGTCAGACAGTTTCTTATCAGCCCCAGCATTTT.

The V call is TRBV15, the J call TRBJ2-1; 7 nucleotides align to TRBD2. The CDR3 length is 17 residues. Looked up from germline, CDR1 is LNHNV and CDR2 is YYDKDF (reference sequence). Trimming took 5 bases from V and 5 from J; bases not matched to a gene: 15. The chain's CDR3 is CATSFRDGREFNNEQFF. The CDR3 DNA reads as TGTGCCACCAGCTTCAGGGATGGGCGGGAGTTTAACAATGAGCAGTTCTTC.

This clonotype was recorded only once. This chain links TRBV11-1 with TRBJ1-1; 8 bases line up with TRBD1. The CDR3 spans 15 residues. Trimming at V came to 3 bases and at J to 0 bases, leaving 3 bases not matched to a gene. CDR1 and CDR2 from the germline V gene are SGHAT and FQDESV (reference sequence). The CDR3 bases are TGTGCCAGCAGCTTCCGGACAGGGATGAACACTGAAGCTTTCTTT. Translating gives CASSFRTGMNTEAFF.

This rearrangement joins TRBV12-3 or TRBV12-4 to TRBJ1-2; D uncertain. Trimming pared 3 bases from V and 7 bases from J, leaving 18 bases between. This CDR3 has 15 amino acids. The CDR3 reads CASSLFISAAGGYTF. As DNA, the CDR3 is TGTGCCAGCAGTTTGTTTATATCGGCAGCCGGTGGCTACACCTTC.

This chain links TRBV4-3 with TRBJ1-2; D unclear. Trimming cost V 0 bases and J 6 bases, with 17 bases left between them. Germline V gene lookup returns CDR1 LGHNA and CDR2 YSLEER. CDR3 length: 16 residues. DNA of the CDR3: TGCGCCAGCAGCCAAGAAAAATGGGATTGGCTCAATGGCTACACCTTC. Its translation: CASSQEKWDWLNGYTF.

The chain is built from TRBV7-3 and TRBJ1-2; D is unresolved. There are 11 residues in the CDR3. V dropped 5 bases and J dropped 5 bases, with 6 bases sitting between them. The germline V gene encodes CDR1 SGHTA and CDR2 FQGTGA. The CDR3 DNA is TGTGCCAGCAGCGGAGGGTATGGCTACACCTTC. The encoded protein is CASSGGYGYTF. Full variable domain (remainder filled in from reference TRBV7-3 and TRBJ1-2): GAGVSQTPSNKVTEKGKYVELRCDPISGHTALYWYRQSLGQGPEFLIYFQGTGAADDSGLPNDRFFAVRPEGSVSTLKIQRTERGDSAVYLCASSGGYGYTFGSGTRLTVV.

This clonotype was detected a few times. V gene TRBV4-3 combines with J gene TRBJ1-5; the D is unclear. V lost 0 bases to trimming and J lost 5 bases, with 8 bases between them. The length of the CDR3 is 14 residues. Germline V gene lookup returns CDR1 LGHNA and CDR2 YSLEER. The CDR3 sequence: CASSQETSYQPQHF. The CDR3 DNA sequence: TGCGCCAGCAGCCAAGAGACCTCTTATCAGCCCCAGCATTTT.

This sequence joins TRBV3-1 and TRBJ2-7; a weak D match, TRBD2 (6 bases). The ends were cut back, 6 bases at V and 8 bases at J, with 17 bases in the middle. The CDR3 sequence is 13 residues long. Per germline, CDR1 LGHDT and CDR2 YNNKEL (reference sequence). CDR3 coding DNA: TGTGCCAGCAGTCGTGAGAGGAGGGCTAAGCAGTACTTC. The encoded protein is CASSRERRAKQYF.

The gene calls are TRBV15 and TRBJ1-2; unclear D gene. CDR3 length: 14 residues. V was pared by 7 bases and J by 6 bases, with 18 bases between. From germline, CDR1 is LNHNV and CDR2 YYDKDF (reference sequence). The CDR3 nucleotides are TGTGCCACCAACTTCGCTGGCCGCCCGGATGGCTACACCTTC. Protein: CATNFAGRPDGYTF.

The chain has TRBV25-1 and TRBJ1-2; 7 bases fit TRBD1. The germline CDR1 and CDR2 sequences are MGHDK and SYGVNS. With V trimmed by 3 bases and J by 4 bases, 2 bases remained unmatched. CDR3 length: 13 residues. CDR3 nucleotide sequence: TGTGCCAGCAGTGAGGGGACAGTCTATGGCTACACCTTC. Amino acid sequence: CASSEGTVYGYTF.

V gene TRBV12-3 or TRBV12-4 combines with J gene TRBJ1-2; D gene uncertain. Trimming shortened V by 1 base and J by 8 bases, and 11 bases separated the two germline ends. The CDR3 totals 13 residues. CDR3 nucleotides: TGTGCCAGCAGTTTAGGGGAACGCGCCGGCTACACCTTC. It yields the protein CASSLGERAGYTF.

The rearrangement joins TRBV7-8 to TRBJ1-2, with D tentatively TRBD1 (6 bases). The germline CDR1 and CDR2 sequences are SGHVS and FQNEAQ. The CDR3 runs 15 residues. V gave up 1 base and J gave up 4 bases, with 13 bases separating them. The CDR3 nucleotides read TGTGCCAGCAGCTTAGTTGGGGGGCTCGGCTATGGCTACACCTTC. This sequence encodes CASSLVGGLGYGYTF. Looking up the rest from reference TRBV7-8 and TRBJ1-2 gives the full variable domain: GAGVSQSPRYKVAKRGQDVALRCDPISGHVSLFWYQQALGQGPEFLTYFQNEAQLDKSGLPSDRFFAERPEGSVSTLKIQRTQQEDSAVYLCASSLVGGLGYGYTFGSGTRLTVV.

The genes are TRBV9 and TRBJ2-1; D gene ambiguous. Germline CDR1 SGDLS, CDR2 YYNGEE. The ends were cut back, 0 bases at V and 7 bases at J, with 11 bases in the middle. There are 14 residues in the CDR3. CDR3 bases: TGTGCCAGCAGCGTAGATCTAGTTTGGAATGAGCAGTTCTTC. It translates to CASSVDLVWNEQFF. Full variable domain (remainder filled in from reference TRBV9 and TRBJ2-1): DSGVTQTPKHLITATGQRVTLRCSPRSGDLSVYWYQQSLDQGLQFLIQYYNGEERAKGNILERFSAQQFPDLHSELNLSSLELGDSALYFCASSVDLVWNEQFFGPGTRLTVL.